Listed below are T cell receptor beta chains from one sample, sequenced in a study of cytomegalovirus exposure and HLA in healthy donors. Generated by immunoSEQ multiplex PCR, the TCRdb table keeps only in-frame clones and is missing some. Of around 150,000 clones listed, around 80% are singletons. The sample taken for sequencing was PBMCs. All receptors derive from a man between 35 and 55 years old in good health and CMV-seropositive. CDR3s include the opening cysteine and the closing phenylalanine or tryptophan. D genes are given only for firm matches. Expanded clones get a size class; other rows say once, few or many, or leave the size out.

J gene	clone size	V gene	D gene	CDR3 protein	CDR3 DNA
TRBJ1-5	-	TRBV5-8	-	CASSSQGWEDGQPQHF	TGTGCCAGCAGCTCCCAAGGATGGGAGGATGGGCAGCCCCAGCATTTT
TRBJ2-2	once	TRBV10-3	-	CAISETGTGELFF	TGTGCCATCAGTGAGACAGGGACCGGGGAGCTGTTTTTT
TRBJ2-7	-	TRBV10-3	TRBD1	CALKPGTGGYEQYF	TGTGCCCTAAAACCAGGGACAGGGGGTTACGAGCAGTACTTC
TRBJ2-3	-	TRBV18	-	CASSPFAGTDTQYF	TGTGCCAGCTCACCTTTTGCGGGAACAGATACGCAGTATTTT
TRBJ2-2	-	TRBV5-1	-	CASSRGGTGELFF	TGCGCCAGCAGCCGAGGGGGTACCGGGGAGCTGTTTTTT
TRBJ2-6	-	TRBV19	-	CASSLLGGTSGANVLTF	TGTGCCAGTAGTCTCTTGGGCGGGACTTCTGGGGCCAACGTCCTGACTTTC
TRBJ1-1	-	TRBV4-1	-	CASSLLGVTEAFF	TGCGCCAGCAGCCTCCTCGGGGTAACTGAAGCTTTCTTT
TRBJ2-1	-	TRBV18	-	CASSPDRPPYNEQFF	TGTGCCAGCTCACCCGACAGGCCCCCCTACAATGAGCAGTTCTTC
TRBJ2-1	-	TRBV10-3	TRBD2	CAISGGLAGRLDSYNEQFF	TGTGCCATCAGTGGGGGACTAGCGGGACGCTTGGACTCCTACAATGAGCAGTTCTTC
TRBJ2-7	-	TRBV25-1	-	CASRGSIAGYSEQYF	TGTGCCAGCAGGGGATCTATCGCGGGATACTCCGAGCAGTACTTC
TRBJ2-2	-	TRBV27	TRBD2	CASSLQAGVHGELFF	TGTGCCAGTTCCCTCCAAGCGGGAGTTCACGGGGAGCTGTTTTTT
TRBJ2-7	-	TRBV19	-	CASSIVATGSGEQYF	TGTGCCAGTAGTATAGTTGCCACAGGGTCGGGCGAGCAGTACTTC
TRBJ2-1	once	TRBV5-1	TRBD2	CASSQRGLAGFSYNEQFF	TGCGCCAGCAGCCAGAGAGGACTAGCGGGTTTCTCCTACAATGAGCAGTTCTTC
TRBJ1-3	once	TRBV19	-	CASSAVGDSGNTIYF	TGTGCCAGTAGTGCCGTCGGGGACTCTGGAAACACCATATATTTT
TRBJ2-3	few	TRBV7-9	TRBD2	CASSSQTSGRTDTQYF	TGTGCCAGCAGCTCACAGACTAGCGGGAGAACAGATACGCAGTATTTT
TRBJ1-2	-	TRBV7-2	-	CASSFDSTANYGYTF	TGTGCCAGCAGCTTTGACAGTACGGCTAACTATGGCTACACCTTC
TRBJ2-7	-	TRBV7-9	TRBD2	CASSFSGSVREQYF	TGTGCCAGCAGCTTCAGCGGGAGCGTTCGCGAGCAGTACTTC
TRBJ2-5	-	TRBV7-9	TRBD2	CASSLTSGRLPIQTQYF	TGTGCCAGCAGCCTAACTAGCGGGAGACTCCCGATCCAGACCCAGTACTTC
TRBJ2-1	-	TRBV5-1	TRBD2	CASSLSGGQGGLAGYNEQFF	TGCGCCAGCAGCTTGAGTGGTGGTCAGGGGGGACTAGCGGGATACAATGAGCAGTTCTTC
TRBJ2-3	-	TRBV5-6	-	CASSERLDTQYF	TGTGCCAGCAGCGAACGGTTGGATACGCAGTATTTT
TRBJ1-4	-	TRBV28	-	CASSLNPSEKLFF	TGTGCCAGCAGTTTAAATCCTTCGGAAAAACTGTTTTTT
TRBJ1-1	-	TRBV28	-	CASSRPRLEAFF	TGTGCCAGCAGTAGGCCCAGGCTTGAAGCTTTCTTT
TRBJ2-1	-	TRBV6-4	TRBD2	CASSPESGRVGNEQFF	TGTGCCAGCAGCCCCGAAAGCGGGAGGGTGGGGAATGAGCAGTTCTTC
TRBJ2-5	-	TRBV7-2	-	CASSINRGETQYF	TGTGCCAGCAGCATCAATCGCGGAGAGACCCAGTACTTC
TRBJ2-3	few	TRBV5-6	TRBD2	CASSSRGLAGADTQYF	TGTGCCAGCAGCTCCCGCGGGTTAGCGGGCGCAGATACGCAGTATTTT
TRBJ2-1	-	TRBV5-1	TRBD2	CASSPEQAGGNEQFF	TGCGCCAGCAGCCCAGAGCAGGCGGGGGGTAATGAGCAGTTCTTC
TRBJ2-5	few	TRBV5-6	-	CASSAFGAEQETQYF	TGTGCCAGCAGCGCCTTCGGAGCGGAGCAAGAGACCCAGTACTTC
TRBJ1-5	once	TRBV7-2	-	CASSPLGRDNQPQHF	TGTGCCAGCAGCCCCCTGGGGCGTGACAATCAGCCCCAGCATTTT